This T cell receptor (beta chain) comes out of a study of T-cell memory formation after mild COVID-19. Whole-study findings and limits: Clones contracting across day 15 to 85 had a balanced CD4/CD8 profile; later expanding clones leaned CD4+.

TCRdb passed the 5' RACE reads through MiXCR, listing each CDR3 protein once. Of around 190,000 distinct CDR3 sequences in the sample, around 18% were seen once. On this clonotype: Its antigen is not known.

CDR1 LNHNV and CDR2 YYDKDF come from the germline V gene (reference sequence). V gave up 9 bases and J gave up 0 bases; unmatched junction bases: 6. The CDR3 consists of 14 residues. The receptor's source is a young man who had mild COVID-19 (a few samples of this study predate the infection). Cell type and time point are not known. Material for sequencing was PBMCs or a T cell subset sorted from them (not recorded which). The chain combines TRBV15 with TRBJ2-5, with TRBD1 matching over 8 bases. CDR3 sequence: CATTRDRYQETQYF. CDR3 DNA sequence: TGTGCCACAACCCGGGACAGGTACCAAGAGACCCAGTACTTC.